This T cell receptor beta chain was recorded in a study of tumor and adjacent non-tumor tissue in lung cancer. The library came from three nested PCR rounds adapted from ARM-PCR protocols. TCRdb reprocessed the multiplex PCR reads with MiXCR, giving one entry per CDR3 protein. The table has some 77,000 distinct CDR3 sequences, around 70% seen once. This sample's RNA came from whole unsorted tissue. Study observations and caveats: TCR diversity was significantly greater in tumor than normal lung tissue.

CDR1 MNHEY and CDR2 SVGAGI come from the germline V gene. The CDR3 totals 16 residues. After removal of 10 bases from V and 6 bases from J, the junction contained 17 bases not matched to a gene. In regard to this clonotype: Its target is not known.

This TCR derives from a woman aged 65 to 85 with non-small cell lung cancer. Input material: lung tumor tissue. This chain links TRBV6-5 with TRBJ2-7; TRBD2 agrees at 11 bases. The CDR3 region is CANTVGALAGAGEQYF. The CDR3 DNA sequence: TGTGCCAACACGGTAGGGGCACTAGCGGGAGCAGGCGAGCAGTACTTC.